This T cell receptor (beta chain) was recovered during a study of shared clonotypes between healthy human individuals. Assay used: immunoSEQ multiplex PCR; TCRdb lists only in-frame clones, some missing. The table includes under 2.5 million clones, around 93% detected once. For this clone: The antigen is not known.

General observations from the study: The study found lower generation probabilities in non-shared clonotypes than in those shared by all four donors.

CDR3 length: 17 residues. Per germline, CDR1 SNHLY and CDR2 FYNNEI. V lost 5 bases, J lost 4 bases, and 16 bases stayed unmatched. The chain recombines TRBV2 with TRBJ1-1, with TRBD1 matching over 7 bases. The TCR originated in a man younger than 35 in good health. Some clones in this sample may be carry-over from other donors' samples. Sample: naive CD4+ T cells from PBMCs. As to subset: CD45RA+ positively selected. In DNA form, the CDR3 reads TGTGCCAGCAGTTGGCCGAATAGACAGGGCCATACCACTGAAGCTTTCTTT. Amino acid sequence: CASSWPNRQGHTTEAFF.